These 3 T cell receptor beta chains came from one sample sequenced in a study of cytomegalovirus exposure and HLA in healthy donors. The primer mix had 60 Vbeta and 13 Jbeta primers. Clones were sequenced by immunoSEQ multiplex PCR, and TCRdb holds only the in-frame ones, with some missing. Among some 150,000 clones listed, approximately 8.9% were seen once. Sequenced sample: PBMCs. The source of these receptors is a woman in her forties in good health and CMV-seropositive.

A note on this clone: The germline gene is not matched at one end of the junction; a read error may be the cause. V gene TRBV11-2 combines with J gene TRBJ1-2, with 8 bases fitting TRBD1. Germline CDR1 is SGHAT and CDR2 is FQNNGV. This CDR3 spans 12 amino acids. CDR3 sequence reads: CASSPDRGRLAF. The CDR3 bases are TGTGCCAGCAGCCCCGACAGGGGACGTTTGGCCTTC.

In its sample, this clone was seen a few times. The chain has TRBV28 and TRBJ1-2; no definite D call. Deletions cut 7 bases from V and 4 bases from J, with 19 bases between. The germline V gene encodes CDR1 MDHEN and CDR2 SYDVKM. The length of the CDR3 is 15 residues. The CDR3 protein is CASILGSAAPYGYTF. DNA of the CDR3: TGTGCCAGCATCCTGGGTTCCGCGGCGCCCTATGGCTACACCTTC.

This clone was seen a few times. The rearrangement uses TRBV7-9 and TRBJ2-5; 7 bases map to TRBD1. V trimming: 4 bases; J trimming: 3 bases; junction bases outside the gene matches: 5. The CDR3 runs 14 residues. Germline V gene data show CDR1 as SEHNR and CDR2 as FQNEAQ (reference sequence). CDR3 residues: CASSSQGLKETQYF. DNA for the CDR3: TGTGCCAGCAGCTCACAGGGGCTAAAAGAGACCCAGTACTTC.